A single sample is the source of the 11 T cell receptor beta chains below, sequenced in a study of T cell repertoires in cytomegalovirus infection. One entry per CDR3 protein results from TCRdb running MiXCR on the reads. This sample has 70,000 to 75,000 distinct CDR3 sequences, with 4% found just once. Sequenced sample: PBMCs. The source of these receptors is a human donor in good health (CMV status not recorded). Some clones in this sample may be carry-over from other donors' samples.

This clonotype was seen many times. This rearrangement joins TRBV6-8 to TRBJ2-5; 8 bases line up with TRBD2. Germline V lookup: CDR1 MNHGY, CDR2 SAAAGT. This CDR3 has 15 residues. Trimming removed 4 bases from V and 5 bases from J; junction bases left unmatched: 9. Here the CDR3 reads CASSLVAGREETQYF. In DNA form, the CDR3 reads TGTGCCAGCAGTTTGGTAGCGGGGAGGGAGGAGACCCAGTACTTC.

This clonotype was seen repeatedly, ten times or more. This CDR3 reads CASSFKQTGTQYF. CDR3 bases: TGTGCCAGCAGTTTCAAACAGACGGGGACCCAGTACTTC. The chain carries TRBV6-2 or TRBV6-3 and TRBJ2-5; D uncertain. The CDR3 length is 13 residues. V lost 4 bases and J 7 bases, leaving 13 bases between the germline ends. Germline values: CDR1 MNHEY, CDR2 SVGEGT.

This clonotype was counted many times. This CDR3 is CASSLEQNTEAFF. The CDR3 region has the DNA TGTGCCAGCAGCTTAGAACAAAACACTGAAGCTTTCTTT. This chain joins TRBV7-2 and TRBJ1-1; D uncertain. Looked up from germline, CDR1 is SGHTA and CDR2 is FQGNSA. V dropped 1 base and J dropped 2 bases, with 5 bases sitting between them. The CDR3 consists of 13 residues.

This clonotype was seen at least ten times. The V gene is TRBV7-2, the J gene TRBJ1-1; D gene ambiguous. Trimming removed 4 bases at V and 0 bases at J, with 12 bases between. Germline CDR1 SGHTA, CDR2 FQGNSA. This CDR3 contains 15 residues. The DNA of the CDR3 is TGTGCCAGCAGCTCCCGCGGAGCTATGAACACTGAAGCTTTCTTT. Amino acid sequence: CASSSRGAMNTEAFF.

This clonotype was observed at least ten times. The gene calls are TRBV7-8 and TRBJ2-1; D uncertain. The CDR3 is made up of 13 amino acids. V gave up 1 base and J gave up 4 bases, with 5 bases separating them. The germline V gene has CDR1 SGHVS and CDR2 FQNEAQ. This CDR3 reads CASSLDRYNEQFF. The CDR3 DNA follows: TGTGCCAGCAGCTTAGACAGATACAATGAGCAGTTCTTC.

This clonotype has at least ten counts. The rearrangement joins TRBV7-2 to TRBJ1-4; D is unresolved. CDR1 SGHTA and CDR2 FQGNSA come from the germline V gene. Trimming took off 1 base at V and 5 bases at J, with 8 bases between the two ends. The CDR3 loop spans 14 amino acids. In nucleotides, the CDR3 is TGTGCCAGCAGCTTAGAAGGCTCAAATGAAAAACTGTTTTTT. This sequence encodes CASSLEGSNEKLFF.

This clonotype was counted ten times or more. The chain recombines TRBV28 with TRBJ1-5; 7 nucleotides match TRBD1. V was pared by 5 bases and J by 4 bases, with 11 bases of the junction left unmatched. The germline V gene encodes CDR1 MDHEN and CDR2 SYDVKM. The CDR3 length is 16 residues. CDR3: CASSLRGQTKNQPQHF. DNA for the CDR3: TGTGCCAGCAGTCTGAGGGGACAGACTAAAAATCAGCCCCAGCATTTT.

This clonotype came up a few times. The chain carries TRBV20-1 and TRBJ2-3; D is possibly TRBD2 (5 bases). Between the trimmed V and J ends, which lost 3 bases and 7 bases, there was a span of 14 bases. The length of the CDR3 is 13 residues. The germline CDR1 and CDR2 sequences are DFQATT and SNEGSKA (reference sequence). The CDR3 sequence: CSASLSGINTQYF. Here the CDR3 DNA reads TGCAGTGCTAGTCTCTCCGGGATAAATACGCAGTATTTT.

This clonotype has at least ten counts. The chain carries TRBV7-2 and TRBJ2-7; 8 nucleotides agree with TRBD2. This CDR3 spans 15 amino acids. Germline V gene lookup returns CDR1 SGHTA and CDR2 FQGNSA. V was pared by 5 bases and J by 0 bases, with 6 bases of the junction left unmatched. This chain's CDR3 is CASSLGTSSSYEQYF. The CDR3 bases are TGTGCCAGCAGCCTGGGGACTAGTAGCTCCTACGAGCAGTACTTC.

There are many counts of this clonotype. The chain carries TRBV7-2 and TRBJ2-1, with a weak D call TRBD1 (7 bases). Between the trimmed V and J ends, which lost 2 bases and 10 bases, there was a span of 15 bases. Germline V gene data show CDR1 as SGHTA and CDR2 as FQGNSA. The CDR3 is made up of 14 amino acids. The CDR3 nucleotides read TGTGCCAGCAGCTTATGGAGGGGGCGTGGGGAGCAGTTCTTC. Amino acid sequence: CASSLWRGRGEQFF.

Many counts were recorded for this clonotype. The V gene is TRBV11-3, the J gene TRBJ1-1, with D possibly being TRBD1 (5 bases). Per germline, CDR1 SGHNT and CDR2 YENEEA. With 5 bases removed from V and 5 bases from J, the gap between germline ends came to 12 bases. The CDR3 covers 13 residues. The CDR3 DNA is TGTGCCAGCAGCAGCCCAGGGAAAACTGAAGCTTTCTTT. It encodes CASSSPGKTEAFF.